The 5 T cell receptor beta chains listed next were all sequenced from one sample in a study of immune evolution from preneoplasia to lung adenocarcinoma. Assay used: immunoSEQ multiplex PCR; TCRdb lists only in-frame clones, some missing. Of about 6,300 clones in the sample, more than 70% were seen once. Source material: FFPE minimally invasive lung adenocarcinoma tissue. All receptors derive from a person in their 70s with lung adenocarcinoma.

The chain recombines TRBV5-1 with TRBJ2-2, with TRBD2 identical over 8 bases. Germline CDR1 reads SGHRS; CDR2 reads YFSETQ. The CDR3 totals 14 residues. The trim removed 5 bases at V and 8 bases at J, leaving 8 bases unmatched. The CDR3 loop reads CASREAGEVGELFF. The DNA for the CDR3 is TGCGCCAGCAGGGAAGCGGGAGAAGTAGGGGAGCTGTTTTTT.

The chain joins TRBV5-1 to TRBJ1-5; D is possibly TRBD1 (5 bases). This CDR3 is 14 amino acids long. The V end was cut by 4 bases, the J end by 6 bases, with 14 bases between. Germline loops: CDR1 SGHRS, CDR2 YFSETQ. The CDR3 DNA reads TGCGCCAGCAGCGAGGGCGGCGGGGGTCAGCCCCAGCATTTT. Translating gives CASSEGGGGQPQHF.

In its sample, this clone was seen once. The J gene is TRBJ2-7, the V gene TRBV6-6; D assignment may be TRBD1 or TRBD2 (5 bases each). The CDR3 loop spans 16 amino acids. Looked up from germline, CDR1 is MNHNY and CDR2 is SVGAGI (reference sequence). Trimming cost V 0 bases and J 3 bases, with 15 bases left between them. CDR3 sequence reads: CASSYSRIRGGYEQYF. The CDR3 DNA sequence: TGTGCCAGCAGTTACTCGAGGATTCGGGGCGGCTACGAGCAGTACTTC.

The gene calls are TRBV5-6 and TRBJ2-5; 10 bases agree with TRBD1. CDR1 and CDR2 from the germline V gene are SGHDT and YYEEEE. The CDR3 length is 15 residues. Trimming at V came to 4 bases and at J to 4 bases, leaving 7 bases not matched to a gene. The CDR3 is CASSPPDRGLETQYF. The CDR3, as DNA: TGTGCCAGCAGCCCACCAGACAGGGGGCTAGAGACCCAGTACTTC.

The gene calls are TRBV18 and TRBJ2-5; tentatively, D is TRBD1 (7 bases). The germline gives CDR1 KGHSH, CDR2 LQKENI. CDR3 size: 13 residues. The V end was cut by 7 bases, the J end by 3 bases, with 12 bases between. The CDR3, as DNA: TGTGCCAGCTGTCGCGGGACAGAAGAGACCCAGTACTTC. This encodes CASCRGTEETQYF.